This TCR beta chain was profiled in a study of human CD8 memory T cell subsets. Germline V gene lookup returns CDR1 SGHDN and CDR2 FVKESK. This CDR3 is 13 amino acids long. It was by negative magnetic separation that total CD8+ T cells were enriched. The authors made TCR beta libraries using UMI-labeled 5' RACE. For each CDR3 protein, TCRdb gives one entry from its re-call of the 5' RACE reads, without DNA. This table holds 7,500 to 8,500 distinct CDR3 sequences. This clonotype shows up as medium-sized by frequency. The J gene is TRBJ2-1, the V gene TRBV14. The material sequenced was CD8+ T cells from PBMCs. The source of this sequence is a human donor in good health. The CDR3 is CATGGASYNEQFF.